This T cell receptor beta chain was found in a study of glioma-infiltrating T cells. Findings and limits, study-wide: Tissue-blood divergence was below expectation in non-neoplastic patients, above in gliomas. Tissue and blood shared very few CDR3 sequences.

Using RNA template, CDR3s of TCR alpha and beta were amplified with iRepertoire arm-PCR. TCRdb used MiXCR to reprocess the multiplex PCR reads, holding one entry per CDR3 protein. This sample carries some 85,000 distinct CDR3 sequences, about 25% of them seen once, and the ten largest clones take 6.7%. About this clonotype: Its specificity is unknown.

Trimming cost V 2 bases and J 5 bases; bases outside gene matches: 7. The CDR3 is 15 residues long. CDR1 and CDR2 from the germline V gene are SGHRS and YFSETQ. Sequenced sample: glioma tissue, nonneoplastic brain tissue, or PBMCs (not recorded which). The rearrangement uses TRBV5-1 and TRBJ2-7; 10 bases are a match to TRBD1. This receptor was obtained from a human donor with low-grade glioma or glioblastoma, undergoing nonglioma brain surgery, or in good health (not recorded which). CDR3 in amino acids: CASSFRDRGTDEQYF. CDR3 nucleotide sequence: TGCGCCAGCAGCTTCCGGGACAGGGGTACGGACGAGCAGTACTTC.